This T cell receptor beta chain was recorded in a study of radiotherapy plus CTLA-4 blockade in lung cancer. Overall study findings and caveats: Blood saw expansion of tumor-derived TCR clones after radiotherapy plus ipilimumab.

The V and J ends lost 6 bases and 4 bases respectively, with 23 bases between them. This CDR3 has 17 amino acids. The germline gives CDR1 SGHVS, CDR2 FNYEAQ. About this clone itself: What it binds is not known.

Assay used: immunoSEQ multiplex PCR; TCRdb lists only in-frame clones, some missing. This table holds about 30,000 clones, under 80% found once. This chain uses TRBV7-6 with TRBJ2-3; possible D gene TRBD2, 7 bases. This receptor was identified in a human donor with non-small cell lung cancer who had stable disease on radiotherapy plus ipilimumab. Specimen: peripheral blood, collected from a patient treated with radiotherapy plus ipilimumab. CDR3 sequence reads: CASRASGGGDASDTQYF. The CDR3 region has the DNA TGTGCCAGCAGAGCCTCGGGGGGCGGTGATGCTTCAGATACGCAGTATTTT.